Sequencing of this T cell receptor (beta chain) was carried out in a study of T cell repertoires in cytomegalovirus infection. Study-level information: Public TCR beta signatures marked donors with CMV infection and the matching HLA.

A single record per CDR3 protein comes from TCRdb applying MiXCR to the reads. Here the sample spans roughly 230,000 distinct CDR3 sequences, over 15% being singletons. Notes on the study in general: Summed frequency of shared TCR beta families picked out CMV carriers who also had the relevant HLA. It was HLA-C-restricted CMV-specific TCR beta clonotypes that dominated the response ex vivo.

Comments on this clonotype: Its antigen is as yet unknown.

Germline V gene sequence: CDR1 MDHEN, CDR2 SYDVKM. Trimming left V 2 bases short and J 4 bases short, with 11 bases between. The CDR3 sequence is 14 residues long. This chain joins TRBV28 and TRBJ1-2, with D perhaps matching TRBD1 (5 bases). The TCR comes from a human donor in good health (CMV status not recorded). Some clones in this sample may be carry-over from other donors' samples. Sample: CD8+ T cells from PBMCs. In nucleotides, the CDR3 is TGTGCCAGCAGTTTAATTGGGGGATTCTATGGCTACACCTTC. As protein: CASSLIGGFYGYTF.